Below, 26 T cell receptor beta chains from the same sample are listed, as sequenced in a study of cytomegalovirus exposure and HLA in healthy donors. The primer mix had 60 Vbeta and 13 Jbeta primers. This table comes from immunoSEQ multiplex PCR, and its TCRdb copy is limited to in-frame clones, with some not included. The clone table shows some 200,000 clones, with the ten largest holding 5.5% to 7.5%. Sequenced sample: PBMCs. These TCRs come from a man younger than 45 in good health and CMV-seronegative.

This chain connects TRBV30 to TRBJ1-1; 7 bases map to TRBD1. This CDR3 spans 14 amino acids. CDR1 is GTSNPN and CDR2 is SVGIG in the germline V gene (reference sequence). V dropped 0 bases and J dropped 3; count of bases not matched to a gene: 4. CDR3 protein: CAWSVGQAYTEAFF. CDR3 bases: TGTGCCTGGAGTGTAGGACAGGCATACACTGAAGCTTTCTTT.

The chain is built from TRBV5-1 and TRBJ2-5, with D possibly TRBD2 on 5 matching bases. The CDR3 has 15 amino acids. Per the germline V gene, CDR1 is SGHRS and CDR2 is YFSETQ. The V gene lost 1 base and the J gene lost 5 bases, with 15 bases spanning the gap. CDR3 DNA: TGCGCCAGCAGCTTGTATACGGTCGGGGAGGAGACCCAGTACTTC. Translation: CASSLYTVGEETQYF.

J is TRBJ1-5 and V is TRBV25-1; no definite D call. This CDR3 region has 13 residues. Looked up from germline, CDR1 is MGHDK and CDR2 is SYGVNS. V was cut by 3 bases and J by 1 base, with 4 bases left in between. The CDR3 nucleotides read TGTGCCAGCAGTGATCAGAGCAATCAGCCCCAGCATTTT. It yields the protein CASSDQSNQPQHF.

The chain couples TRBV7-9 to TRBJ2-1; 9 nucleotides line up with TRBD1. The germline gives CDR1 SEHNR, CDR2 FQNEAQ (reference sequence). Losses at the gene ends were 8 bases for V and 2 bases for J; bases not matched to a gene: 7. The CDR3 is 15 residues long. The CDR3 sequence: CASSLRQGAYNEQFF. CDR3 nucleotide sequence: TGTGCCAGCTCCCTTAGACAGGGGGCCTACAATGAGCAGTTCTTC. Filled out from reference TRBV7-9 and TRBJ2-1, the complete variable domain reads DTGVSQNPRHKITKRGQNVTFRCDPISEHNRLYWYRQTLGQGPEFLTYFQNEAQLEKSRLLSDRFSAERPKGSFSTLEIQRTEQGDSAMYLCASSLRQGAYNEQFFGPGTRLTVL.

The chain combines TRBV5-1 with TRBJ2-2, with unresolved D. The V gene's germline CDR1 is SGHRS and CDR2 YFSETQ. The CDR3 has 15 residues. Trimming removed 0 bases at V and 6 bases at J, with 12 bases between. The CDR3 coding sequence is TGCGCCAGCAGCTTGGGGTCTCGGTATGCCGGGGAGCTGTTTTTT. This encodes CASSLGSRYAGELFF.

J is TRBJ1-4 and V is TRBV30; 7 nucleotides agree with TRBD1. Unmatched junction bases numbered 10, after V lost 5 bases and J lost 7 bases. The length of the CDR3 is 14 residues. CDR1 and CDR2 from the germline V gene are GTSNPN and SVGIG (reference sequence). The CDR3 protein is CAWESTGRGEKLFF. In nucleotides, the CDR3 is TGTGCCTGGGAATCGACAGGGCGGGGTGAAAAACTGTTTTTT.

The chain joins TRBV6-1 to TRBJ1-5; the D is unclear. CDR3 size: 14 residues. Germline V lookup: CDR1 MNHNS, CDR2 SASEGT. The V end lost 6 bases, the J end lost 3 bases, and 12 bases lay between the germline ends. In DNA, the CDR3 is TGTGCCAGCAGCGAGGGTTTGGCCAATCAGCCCCAGCATTTT. Translation gives CASSEGLANQPQHF.

The gene calls are TRBV6-5 and TRBJ1-2; 7 nucleotides align to TRBD1. This CDR3 has 15 amino acids. In germline, CDR1 is MNHEY, CDR2 SVGAGI. V shed 5 bases and J 4 bases; nucleotides not matched to a gene: 10. The CDR3 DNA is TGTGCCAGCAGTCCGGGACAGCTCAGGGGCTATGGCTACACCTTC. Protein sequence: CASSPGQLRGYGYTF.

The DNA for the CDR3 is TGTGCCAGCAGTACGGGACTAATCTCTGGAAACACCATATATTTT. This sequence encodes CASSTGLISGNTIYF. The chain is built from TRBV2 and TRBJ1-3; a possible D gene is TRBD1 (5 bases). This CDR3 is 15 amino acids long. In germline, CDR1 is SNHLY, CDR2 FYNNEI. V lost 5 bases to trimming and J lost 0 bases, with 11 bases between them.

The rearrangement joins TRBV10-2 to TRBJ2-7, with D possibly being TRBD1 (5 bases). Germline CDR1 WSHSY, CDR2 SAAADI. The V end was cut by 4 bases, the J end by 3 bases, with 13 bases between. The CDR3 loop spans 14 amino acids. CDR3 nucleotide sequence: TGCGCCAGCAGTGGGCAGGGTTTAGACTACGAGCAGTACTTC. Its translation is CASSGQGLDYEQYF.

This sequence joins TRBV7-8 and TRBJ2-3, with 10 nucleotides matching TRBD2. V dropped 4 bases and J dropped 1; count of bases not matched to a gene: 2. The germline V gene has CDR1 SGHVS and CDR2 FQNEAQ. The CDR3 has 15 amino acids. The DNA for the CDR3 is TGTGCCAGCAGCTCGAGCGGGAGGGGCACAGATACGCAGTATTTT. Translating it yields CASSSSGRGTDTQYF.

The chain uses TRBV10-3 and TRBJ1-1; D remains ambiguous. CDR1 is ENHRY, CDR2 SYGVKD, per germline. Between the trimmed V and J ends, which lost 7 bases and 0 bases, there was a span of 9 bases. The CDR3 has 13 amino acids. The CDR3 sequence: CAIKKPLNTEAFF. In DNA form, the CDR3 reads TGTGCCATCAAGAAGCCCCTGAACACTGAAGCTTTCTTT.

V is TRBV19 and J is TRBJ2-3; D possibly corresponds to TRBD2 (6 bases). V shed 7 bases and J shed 1 base, with 18 bases lying between them. This CDR3 is 16 amino acids long. Looked up from germline, CDR1 is LNHDA and CDR2 is SQIVND (reference sequence). For the CDR3, the DNA is TGTGCCAGTACCCCTGGGAGGACTTCAGGCACAGATACGCAGTATTTT. This encodes CASTPGRTSGTDTQYF. The full variable domain, in which reference TRBV19 and TRBJ2-3 provide the parts outside the CDR3, is DGGITQSPKYLFRKEGQNVTLSCEQNLNHDAMYWYRQDPGQGLRLIYYSQIVNDFQKGDIAEGYSVSREKKESFPLTVTSAQKNPTAFYLCASTPGRTSGTDTQYFGPGTRLTVL.

This chain joins TRBV7-9 and TRBJ2-7, with a tentative D call TRBD1 (5 bases). Germline V gene data show CDR1 as SEHNR and CDR2 as FQNEAQ (reference sequence). This CDR3 is 15 amino acids long. V was shortened by 4 bases and J by 4 bases, with 17 bases between the two germline ends. CDR3: CASSSDRTGTYEQYF. The CDR3 DNA follows: TGTGCCAGCAGCTCGGATCGTACAGGTACTTACGAGCAGTACTTC.

The genes are TRBV9 and TRBJ1-3; tentatively, D is TRBD1 (6 bases). This CDR3 contains 17 residues. Germline loops: CDR1 SGDLS, CDR2 YYNGEE. Trimming shortened V by 4 bases and J by 5 bases, and 22 bases separated the two germline ends. DNA of the CDR3: TGTGCCAGCAGCCCAGACGGATGGGGGCTGTATCGAAACACCATATATTTT. It encodes CASSPDGWGLYRNTIYF.

The V call is TRBV6-6, the J call TRBJ1-2, with 7 bases matching TRBD1. CDR1 and CDR2 (germline): MNHNY, SVGAGI (reference sequence). The V segment lost 2 bases and the J segment 8 bases; nucleotides outside the gene matches: 5. The CDR3 loop spans 13 amino acids. Here the CDR3 DNA reads TGTGCCAGCAGTTACCAGGGGGGAGAAGGCTACACCTTC. Protein product: CASSYQGGEGYTF.

The chain recombines TRBV6-5 with TRBJ2-7; 12 bases line up with TRBD2. V dropped 0 bases and J dropped 7; count of bases not matched to a gene: 7. Germline V lookup: CDR1 MNHEY, CDR2 SVGAGI. This CDR3 has 16 amino acids. The CDR3 sequence is CASSYSGLAGSGEQYF. The CDR3 nucleotides are TGTGCCAGCAGTTACTCCGGACTAGCGGGATCGGGTGAGCAGTACTTC.

The CDR3 loop is CSVKNRAINSPLHF. The CDR3 DNA is TGCAGCGTTAAGAACAGGGCGATTAATTCACCCCTCCACTTT. The chain joins TRBV29-1 to TRBJ1-6; maybe TRBD1 (6 bases). Trimming removed 5 bases from V and 6 bases from J, with 14 bases in between. Germline V gene data show CDR1 as SQVTM and CDR2 as ANQGSEA. The CDR3 extends over 14 amino acids.

This rearrangement joins TRBV10-1 to TRBJ2-7, with D possibly being TRBD1 (5 bases). V was trimmed by 6 bases and J by 6 bases, leaving 15 bases between them. CDR1 and CDR2 (germline): WNHNN, SYGVQD (reference sequence). There are 13 residues in the CDR3. CDR3 coding DNA: TGCGCCAGCAGCCCCTGGGCTGGGGCCGAGCAGTACTTC. This gives the protein CASSPWAGAEQYF.

The chain uses TRBV9 and TRBJ2-3; 7 bases map to TRBD1. The germline V gene has CDR1 SGDLS and CDR2 YYNGEE. The junction had 3 bases not matched to a gene; V was cut back by 3 bases and J by 8 bases. The CDR3 is made up of 12 amino acids. DNA of the CDR3: TGTGCCAGCAGCGAACCAGGGGGTACGCAGTATTTT. Protein sequence: CASSEPGGTQYF. Complete variable domain (other parts from reference TRBV9 and TRBJ2-3): DSGVTQTPKHLITATGQRVTLRCSPRSGDLSVYWYQQSLDQGLQFLIQYYNGEERAKGNILERFSAQQFPDLHSELNLSSLELGDSALYFCASSEPGGTQYFGPGTRLTVL.

For this clone: In the same sample, other DNA sequences code for this CDR3. This chain links TRBV6-5 with TRBJ1-2; TRBD1 is a possible D gene (6 bases). The CDR3 runs 14 residues. CDR1 MNHEY and CDR2 SVGAGI come from the germline V gene. The V and J ends lost 0 bases and 1 base respectively, with 6 bases between them. The CDR3 nucleotides are TGTGCCAGCAGTTACTCCAGGGGTAACTATGGCTACACCTTC. It specifies CASSYSRGNYGYTF.

The chain joins TRBV9 to TRBJ2-7; 7 bases are shared with TRBD2. With 0 bases clipped from V and 2 bases from J, the junction kept 5 bases outside the gene matches. Germline-derived CDR1 and CDR2 are SGDLS and YYNGEE. The CDR3 spans 15 residues. The CDR3 DNA follows: TGTGCCAGCAGCGTAGGGCTAGCGGAAGCCTACGAGCAGTACTTC. This gives the protein CASSVGLAEAYEQYF.

The V call is TRBV5-4, the J call TRBJ2-5, with D tentatively TRBD2 (7 bases). V dropped 4 bases and J dropped 1 base, with 14 bases sitting between them. There are 15 residues in the CDR3. Germline CDR1 is SGHNT and CDR2 is YYREEE (reference sequence). The CDR3 DNA reads as TGTGCCAGCAGCGTCGGGGGGCGGGGCCAAGAGACCCAGTACTTC. Translating it yields CASSVGGRGQETQYF.

DNA for the CDR3: TGTGCCAGCAACACCGGGACAGCCCAGGGCAATGAGCAGTTCTTC. This encodes CASNTGTAQGNEQFF. J is TRBJ2-1 and V is TRBV6-1, with 7 bases lining up with TRBD1. The germline gives CDR1 MNHNS, CDR2 SASEGT. The CDR3 length is 15 residues. Trimming took 7 bases from V and 6 from J; bases not matched to a gene: 12.

V is TRBV30 and J is TRBJ2-6, with 8 bases that match TRBD1. J lost 0 bases, V lost 3 bases, and 10 bases had no gene match. Germline V gives CDR1 GTSNPN, CDR2 SVGIG (reference sequence). This CDR3 is built from 18 residues. DNA for the CDR3: TGTGCCTGGAGCGTAGCGGACAGGGCCTTCTCTGGGGCCAACGTCCTGACTTTC. Protein sequence: CAWSVADRAFSGANVLTF.

This rearrangement joins TRBV7-2 to TRBJ1-5; D uncertain. CDR1 and CDR2 from the germline V gene are SGHTA and FQGNSA. The length of the CDR3 is 13 residues. V was cut by 0 bases and J by 7 bases, with 7 bases left in between. The CDR3 is CASSLARWQPQHF. CDR3 bases: TGTGCCAGCAGCTTAGCGCGTTGGCAGCCCCAGCATTTT.